What follows describes a single T cell receptor beta chain. Antigen unknown. This specimen belongs to a study of T cell repertoires in cytomegalovirus infection. About the study: From public TCR beta signatures came an indication of both CMV infection and matching HLA type.

Findings of the study overall: Identification of carriers of CMV plus the relevant HLA was performed using cumulative public TCR beta family frequency.

This CDR3 has 16 amino acids. The ends lost 0 bases at V and 4 bases at J; junction bases unmatched: 4. Germline-derived CDR1 and CDR2 are MGHRA and YSYEKL. TCRdb redid the calling of the reads with MiXCR, one entry per CDR3 protein. The sample has fewer than 950,000 distinct CDR3 sequences; less than 35% are singletons. This chain uses TRBV4-1 with TRBJ2-1; 9 nucleotides agree with TRBD2. This TCR was recovered from a human donor in good health (CMV status not recorded). Some clones in this sample may be carry-over from other donors' samples. The material sequenced was cultured CD8+ T cells from PBMCs, taken from culture after CMV antigen stimulation. The CDR3: CASSQERGGVYNEQFF. The CDR3 DNA is TGCGCCAGCAGCCAAGAGCGGGGGGGGGTGTACAATGAGCAGTTCTTC.